This T cell receptor beta chain comes out of a study of T cell changes during pregnancy in multiple sclerosis. The CDR3 sequence is 13 residues long. Trimming removed 9 bases at V and 1 base at J, with 11 bases between. Germline assignment: CDR1 ENHRY and CDR2 SYGVKD. Clones were sequenced by immunoSEQ multiplex PCR, and TCRdb holds only the in-frame ones, with some missing. The data show some 57,000 clones, with just under 90% seen just once and 0.89% held by the top ten. This clone showed up just once. The V and J genes are TRBV10-3 and TRBJ2-3, with D possibly being TRBD2 (6 bases). The specimen comprised peripheral blood, sampled in the first trimester of pregnancy. This TCR came from a female donor in good health, enrolled as a control in a pregnancy study. The CDR3 protein is CAITSGGTDTQYF. CDR3 bases: TGTGCCATTACATCGGGGGGCACAGATACGCAGTATTTT.